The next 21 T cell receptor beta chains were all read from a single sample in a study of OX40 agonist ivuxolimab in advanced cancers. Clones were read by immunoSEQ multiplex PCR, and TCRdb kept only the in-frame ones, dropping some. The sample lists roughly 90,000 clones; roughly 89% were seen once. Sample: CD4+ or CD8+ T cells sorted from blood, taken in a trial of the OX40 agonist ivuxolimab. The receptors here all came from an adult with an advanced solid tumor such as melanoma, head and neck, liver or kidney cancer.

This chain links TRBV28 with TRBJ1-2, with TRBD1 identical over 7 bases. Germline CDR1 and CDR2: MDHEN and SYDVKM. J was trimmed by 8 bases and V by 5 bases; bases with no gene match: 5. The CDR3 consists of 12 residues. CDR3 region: CASSADRVGYTF. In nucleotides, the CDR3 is TGTGCCAGCAGTGCTGACAGGGTCGGCTACACCTTC.

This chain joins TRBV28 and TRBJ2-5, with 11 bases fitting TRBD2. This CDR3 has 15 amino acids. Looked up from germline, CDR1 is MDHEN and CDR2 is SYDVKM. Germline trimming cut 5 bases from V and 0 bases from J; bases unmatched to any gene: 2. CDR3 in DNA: TGTGCCAGCAGTGGGGGACTAGCGGACCAAGAGACCCAGTACTTC. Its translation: CASSGGLADQETQYF. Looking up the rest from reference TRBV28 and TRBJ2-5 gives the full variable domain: DVKVTQSSRYLVKRTGEKVFLECVQDMDHENMFWYRQDPGLGLRLIYFSYDVKMKEKGDIPEGYSVSREKKERFSLILESASTNQTSMYLCASSGGLADQETQYFGPGTRLLVL.

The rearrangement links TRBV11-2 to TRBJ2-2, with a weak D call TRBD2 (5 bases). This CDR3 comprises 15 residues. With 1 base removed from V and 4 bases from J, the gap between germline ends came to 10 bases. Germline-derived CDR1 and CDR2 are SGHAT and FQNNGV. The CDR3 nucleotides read TGTGCCAGCAGCTTAGTGAGGGCACTCACCGGGGAGCTGTTTTTT. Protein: CASSLVRALTGELFF.

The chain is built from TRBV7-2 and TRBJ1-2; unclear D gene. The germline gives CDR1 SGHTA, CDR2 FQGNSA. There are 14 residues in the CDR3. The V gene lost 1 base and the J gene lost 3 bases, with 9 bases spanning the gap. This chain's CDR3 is CASSLDPRYYGYTF. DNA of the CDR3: TGTGCCAGCAGCTTAGACCCCCGCTACTATGGCTACACCTTC.

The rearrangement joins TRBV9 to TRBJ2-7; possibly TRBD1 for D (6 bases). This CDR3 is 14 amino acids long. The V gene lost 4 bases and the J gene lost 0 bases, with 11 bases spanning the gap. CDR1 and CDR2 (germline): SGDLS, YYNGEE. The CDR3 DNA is TGTGCCAGCAGCCCCAGGACAGCCTCCTACGAGCAGTACTTC. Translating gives CASSPRTASYEQYF.

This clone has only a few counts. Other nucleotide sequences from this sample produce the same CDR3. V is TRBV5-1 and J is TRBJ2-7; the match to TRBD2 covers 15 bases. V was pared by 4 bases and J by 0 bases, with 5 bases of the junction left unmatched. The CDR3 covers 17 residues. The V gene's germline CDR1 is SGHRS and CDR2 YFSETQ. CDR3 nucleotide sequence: TGCGCCAGCAGCCCGGGACTAGCGGGGGGCCTCTCCTACGAGCAGTACTTC. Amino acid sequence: CASSPGLAGGLSYEQYF.

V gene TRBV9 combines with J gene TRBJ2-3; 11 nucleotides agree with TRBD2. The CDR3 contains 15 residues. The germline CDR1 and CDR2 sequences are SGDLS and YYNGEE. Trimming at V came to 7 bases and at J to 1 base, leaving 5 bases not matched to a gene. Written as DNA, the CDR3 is TGTGCCAGCTCCGCACTAGCGGGGGGCACAGATACGCAGTATTTT. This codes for CASSALAGGTDTQYF.

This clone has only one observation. Here the CDR3 reads CASSPRGQSTDTQYF. The CDR3 bases are TGTGCCAGCAGCCCACGGGGCCAAAGCACAGATACGCAGTATTTT. V gene TRBV5-6 combines with J gene TRBJ2-3; D might be TRBD1 or TRBD2, each matching 5 bases. The germline V gene has CDR1 SGHDT and CDR2 YYEEEE. Between the trimmed V and J ends, which lost 4 bases and 0 bases, there was a span of 12 bases. This CDR3 spans 15 amino acids.

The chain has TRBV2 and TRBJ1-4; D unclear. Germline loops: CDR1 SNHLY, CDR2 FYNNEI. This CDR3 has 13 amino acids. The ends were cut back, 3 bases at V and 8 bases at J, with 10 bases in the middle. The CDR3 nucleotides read TGTGCCAGCAGTGAGGTACAGAACGAAAAACTGTTTTTT. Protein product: CASSEVQNEKLFF.

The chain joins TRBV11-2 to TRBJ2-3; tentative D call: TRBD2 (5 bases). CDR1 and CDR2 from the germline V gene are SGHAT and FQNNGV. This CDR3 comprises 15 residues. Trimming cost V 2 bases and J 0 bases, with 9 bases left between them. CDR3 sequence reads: CASSLSGISTDTQYF. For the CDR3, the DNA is TGTGCCAGCAGCTTATCGGGGATTAGCACAGATACGCAGTATTTT.

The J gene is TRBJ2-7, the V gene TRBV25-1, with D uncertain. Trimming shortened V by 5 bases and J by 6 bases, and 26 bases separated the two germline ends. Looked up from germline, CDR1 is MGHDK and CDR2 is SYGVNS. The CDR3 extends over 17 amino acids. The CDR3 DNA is TGTGCCAGCAGTTTTGGTCGATACCTTGGTTTGGGGTGCGAGCAGTACTTC. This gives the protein CASSFGRYLGLGCEQYF.

The CDR3 nucleotides read TGTGCCAGCAGCCCTGGGGGGGGTTACGAGCAGTACTTC. Its protein is CASSPGGGYEQYF. The chain has TRBV7-3 and TRBJ2-7; 7 nucleotides line up with TRBD2. Germline V gene sequence: CDR1 SGHTA, CDR2 FQGTGA. V was pared by 5 bases and J by 4 bases, with 5 bases of the junction left unmatched. The CDR3 runs to 13 residues.

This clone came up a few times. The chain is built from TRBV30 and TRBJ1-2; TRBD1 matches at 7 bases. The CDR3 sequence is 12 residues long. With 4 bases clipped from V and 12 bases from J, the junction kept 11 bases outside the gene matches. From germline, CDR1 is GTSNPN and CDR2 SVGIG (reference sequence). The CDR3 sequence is CAWTGTVTKDTF. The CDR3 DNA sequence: TGTGCCTGGACAGGGACAGTGACGAAGGACACCTTC. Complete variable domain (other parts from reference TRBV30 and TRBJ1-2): SQTIHQWPATLVQPVGSPLSLECTVEGTSNPNLYWYRQAAGRGLQLLFYSVGIGQISSEVPQNLSASRPQDRQFILSSKKLLLSDSGFYLCAWTGTVTKDTFGSGTRLTVV.

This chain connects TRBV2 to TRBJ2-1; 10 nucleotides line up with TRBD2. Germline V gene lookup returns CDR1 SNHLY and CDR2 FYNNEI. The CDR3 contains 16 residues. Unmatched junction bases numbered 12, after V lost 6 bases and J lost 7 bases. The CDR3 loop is CASRGRGSGRGNEQFF. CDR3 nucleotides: TGTGCCAGCAGGGGCAGAGGGAGCGGGAGGGGGAATGAGCAGTTCTTC. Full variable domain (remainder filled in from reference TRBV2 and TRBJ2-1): EPEVTQTPSHQVTQMGQEVILRCVPISNHLYFYWYRQILGQKVEFLVSFYNNEISEKSEIFDDQFSVERPDGSNFTLKIRSTKLEDSAMYFCASRGRGSGRGNEQFFGPGTRLTVL.

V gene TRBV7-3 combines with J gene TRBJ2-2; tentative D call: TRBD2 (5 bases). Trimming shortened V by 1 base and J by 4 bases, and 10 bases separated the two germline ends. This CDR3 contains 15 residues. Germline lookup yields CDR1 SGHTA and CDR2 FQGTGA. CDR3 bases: TGTGCCAGCAGCTTAATGTCTAGCCGCACCGGGGAGCTGTTTTTT. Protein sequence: CASSLMSSRTGELFF.

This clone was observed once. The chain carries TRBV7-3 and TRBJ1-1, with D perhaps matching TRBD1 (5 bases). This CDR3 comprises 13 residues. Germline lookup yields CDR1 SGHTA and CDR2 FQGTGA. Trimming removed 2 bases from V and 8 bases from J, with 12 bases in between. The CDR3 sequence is CASSLAVRQEAFF. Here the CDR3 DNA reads TGTGCCAGCAGCTTAGCGGTACGACAGGAAGCTTTCTTT.

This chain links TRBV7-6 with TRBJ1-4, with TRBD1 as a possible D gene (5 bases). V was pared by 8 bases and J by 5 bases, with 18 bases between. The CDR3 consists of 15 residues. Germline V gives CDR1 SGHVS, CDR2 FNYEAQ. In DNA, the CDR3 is TGTGCCAGCTCACAGGTGGCGGATAGAAATGAAAAACTGTTTTTT. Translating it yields CASSQVADRNEKLFF. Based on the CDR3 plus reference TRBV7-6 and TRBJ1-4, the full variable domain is GAGVSQSPRYKVTKRGQDVALRCDPISGHVSLYWYRQALGQGPEFLTYFNYEAQQDKSGLPNDRFSAERPEGSISTLTIQRTEQRDSAMYRCASSQVADRNEKLFFGSGTQLSVL.

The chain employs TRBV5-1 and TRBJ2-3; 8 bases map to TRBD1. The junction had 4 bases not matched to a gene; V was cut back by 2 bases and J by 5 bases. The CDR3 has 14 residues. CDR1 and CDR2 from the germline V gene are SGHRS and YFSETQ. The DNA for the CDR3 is TGCGCCAGCAGCTTCCAGGGGGCAGGAGATACGCAGTATTTT. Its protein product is CASSFQGAGDTQYF.

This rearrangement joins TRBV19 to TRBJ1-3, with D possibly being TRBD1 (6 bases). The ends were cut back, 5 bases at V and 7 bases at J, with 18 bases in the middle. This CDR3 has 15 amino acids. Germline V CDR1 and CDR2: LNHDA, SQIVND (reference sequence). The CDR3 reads CASSHGTLIRNTIYF. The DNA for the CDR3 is TGTGCCAGTAGTCATGGGACACTAATCCGGAACACCATATATTTT.

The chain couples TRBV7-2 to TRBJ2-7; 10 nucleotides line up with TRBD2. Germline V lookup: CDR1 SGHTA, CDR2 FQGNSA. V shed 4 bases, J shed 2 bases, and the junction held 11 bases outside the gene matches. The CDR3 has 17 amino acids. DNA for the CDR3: TGTGCCAGCAGCTCCCCCGCCCTACTAGCGGGGCCCTACGAGCAGTACTTC. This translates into CASSSPALLAGPYEQYF.

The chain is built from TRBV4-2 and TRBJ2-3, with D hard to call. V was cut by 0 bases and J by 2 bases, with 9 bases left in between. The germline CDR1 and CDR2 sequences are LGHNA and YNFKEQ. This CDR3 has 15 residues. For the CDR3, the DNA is TGTGCCAGCAGCCAAGAAGCTCTCCCCACAGATACGCAGTATTTT. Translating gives CASSQEALPTDTQYF.